These 2 T cell receptor beta chains share one sample of origin, sequenced in a study of cytomegalovirus exposure and HLA in healthy donors (dated by TCRdb to the late 2010s). Receptor amplification or capture employed the immunoSEQ multiplex PCR assay. Drawn from immuneACCESS, this table holds only the in-frame rearrangements with V and J called that TCRdb kept. Clones are partly lost; checked studies trace under half to an unresolved V gene and leave the rest unexplained. Present in this sample are 95,000 to 150,000 clones, roughly nine tenths of which were seen just once. Less than 1.5% of the sample rests with the top ten. Specimen: PBMCs. These receptors came from a woman aged 18-30 years in good health and CMV-seronegative.

The V gene is TRBV30, the J gene TRBJ2-3, with TRBD2 identical over 9 bases. Germline loops: CDR1 GTSNPN, CDR2 SVGIG (reference sequence). The trim removed 8 bases at V and 0 bases at J, leaving 6 bases unmatched. The CDR3 loop spans 14 amino acids. The CDR3 DNA reads TGTGCCCGGGGGCGGGGGGGAAGCACAGATACGCAGTATTTT. This translates into CARGRGGSTDTQYF.

V is TRBV7-9 and J is TRBJ1-2; D may be TRBD1 (5 bases). CDR3 length: 13 residues. V was cut by 0 bases and J by 8 bases, with 10 bases left in between. Germline V CDR1 and CDR2: SEHNR, FQNEAQ (reference sequence). CDR3: CASSLASGAGYTF. The CDR3 DNA reads TGTGCCAGCAGCTTAGCGAGTGGGGCAGGCTACACCTTC.